This T cell receptor (beta chain) was obtained from a study of blood T cell repertoires in COVID-19. As for the study in general: PBMCs, B-cell-depleted T cells, or T cells provided the cDNA or gDNA that made up the material.

From germline, CDR1 is GTSNPN and CDR2 SVGIG (reference sequence). CDR3 length: 16 residues. Germline trimming cut 4 bases from V and 1 base from J; bases unmatched to any gene: 11. Sequenced by immunoSEQ multiplex PCR; TCRdb stores in-frame clones only, minus some. This sample has hundreds of thousands of clones, with 85% to 90% found just once. Enrolment of Seattle patients took place during active infection, and they were followed longitudinally. The chain uses TRBV30 and TRBJ2-3; 7 bases map to TRBD2. The source is a woman aged 50 to 60 with COVID-19, enrolled during active disease. Material: peripheral blood. The CDR3 DNA is TGTGCCTGGACCACAAGTGGGGGGGTGGGCACAGATACGCAGTATTTT. Residues: CAWTTSGGVGTDTQYF.